The sequence of this T cell receptor beta chain was determined in a study of stem cell transplantation in POMP-related autoinflammatory disease. Study summary: Impaired MHC class I-dependent CD8+ differentiation was hypothesized from defective thymoproteasomes. After transplant, neutrophils and platelets showed 100% graft donor chimerism through one year.

Clones were sequenced by immunoSEQ multiplex PCR, and TCRdb holds only the in-frame ones, with some missing. The sample has some 68,000 clones; under 95% are singletons. Study-level points and caveats: In PRAID patients, the number of distinct TRB V-J gene pairings was restricted. Across all analyzed T-cell subsets, patients with PRAID tended toward reduced diversity and increased clonality.

Germline V lookup: CDR1 MNHEY, CDR2 SMNVEV (reference sequence). Trimming removed 4 bases from V and 3 bases from J; junction bases left unmatched: 10. The CDR3 loop spans 17 amino acids. For this clone: The antigen is unknown.

The clonotype comes from a human patient with POMP-related autoinflammation and immune dysregulation (PRAID). Some T cells may be graft donor cells. The specimen comprised CD4+ T cells from PBMCs, sampled after stem cell transplantation. The genes are TRBV27 and TRBJ2-2, with 8 positions matching TRBD1. DNA of the CDR3: TGTGCCAGCAGTTCCCCGACAGGGGCCCCTTACACCGGGGAGCTGTTTTTT. Its translation is CASSSPTGAPYTGELFF.